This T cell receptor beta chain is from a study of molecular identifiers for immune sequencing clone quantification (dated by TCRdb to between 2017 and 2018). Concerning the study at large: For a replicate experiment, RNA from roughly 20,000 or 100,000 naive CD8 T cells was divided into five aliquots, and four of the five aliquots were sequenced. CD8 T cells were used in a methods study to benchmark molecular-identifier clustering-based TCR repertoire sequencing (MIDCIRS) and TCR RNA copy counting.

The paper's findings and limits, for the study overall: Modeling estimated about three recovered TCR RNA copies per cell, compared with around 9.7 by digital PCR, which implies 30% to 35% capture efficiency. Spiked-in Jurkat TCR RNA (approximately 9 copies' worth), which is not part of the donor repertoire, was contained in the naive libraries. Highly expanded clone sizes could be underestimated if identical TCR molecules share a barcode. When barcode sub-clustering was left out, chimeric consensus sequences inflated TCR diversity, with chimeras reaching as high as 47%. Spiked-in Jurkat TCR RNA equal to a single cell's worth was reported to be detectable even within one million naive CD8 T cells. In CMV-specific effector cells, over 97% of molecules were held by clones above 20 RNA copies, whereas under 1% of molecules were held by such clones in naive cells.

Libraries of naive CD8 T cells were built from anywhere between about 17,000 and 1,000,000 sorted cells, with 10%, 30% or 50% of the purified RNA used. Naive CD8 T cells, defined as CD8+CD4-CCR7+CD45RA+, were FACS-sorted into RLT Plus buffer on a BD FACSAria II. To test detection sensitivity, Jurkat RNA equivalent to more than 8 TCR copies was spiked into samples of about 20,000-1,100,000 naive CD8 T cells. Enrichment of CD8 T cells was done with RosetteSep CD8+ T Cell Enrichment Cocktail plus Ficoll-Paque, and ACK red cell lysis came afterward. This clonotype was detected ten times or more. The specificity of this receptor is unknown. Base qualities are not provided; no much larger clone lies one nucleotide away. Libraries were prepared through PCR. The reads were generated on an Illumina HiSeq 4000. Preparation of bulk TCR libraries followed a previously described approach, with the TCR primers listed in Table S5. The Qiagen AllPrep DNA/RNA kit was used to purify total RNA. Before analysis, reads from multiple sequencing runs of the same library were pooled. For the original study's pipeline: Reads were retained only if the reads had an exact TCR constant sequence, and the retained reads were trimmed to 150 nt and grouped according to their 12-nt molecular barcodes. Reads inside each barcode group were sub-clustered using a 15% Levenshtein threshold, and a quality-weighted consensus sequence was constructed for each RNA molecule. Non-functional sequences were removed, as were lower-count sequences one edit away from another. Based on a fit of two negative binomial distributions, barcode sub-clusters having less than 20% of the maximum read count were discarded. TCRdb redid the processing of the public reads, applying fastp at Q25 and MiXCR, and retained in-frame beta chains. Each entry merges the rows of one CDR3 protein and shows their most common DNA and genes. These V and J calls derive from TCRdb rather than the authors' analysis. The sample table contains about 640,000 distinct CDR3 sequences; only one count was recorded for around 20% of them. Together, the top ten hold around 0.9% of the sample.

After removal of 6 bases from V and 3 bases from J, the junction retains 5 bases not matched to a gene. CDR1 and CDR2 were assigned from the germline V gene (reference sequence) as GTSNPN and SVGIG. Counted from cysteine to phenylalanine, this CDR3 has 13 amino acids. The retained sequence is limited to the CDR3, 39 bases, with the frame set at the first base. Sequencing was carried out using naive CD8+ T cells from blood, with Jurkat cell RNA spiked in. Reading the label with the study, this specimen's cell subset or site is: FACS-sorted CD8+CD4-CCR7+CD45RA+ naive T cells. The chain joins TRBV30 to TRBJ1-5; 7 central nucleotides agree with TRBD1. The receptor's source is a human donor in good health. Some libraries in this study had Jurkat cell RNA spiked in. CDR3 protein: CACAGGFNQPQHF. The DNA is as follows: TGTGCCTGTGCAGGGGGTTTCAATCAGCCCCAGCATTTT.